Shown below are 23 T cell receptor beta chains from a single sample sequenced in a study of T cells after yellow fever vaccination. TCRdb fed the 5' RACE reads into MiXCR, producing one record per CDR3 protein. The table has a few hundred thousand distinct CDR3 sequences, approximately 4.3% seen once; the top ten hold approximately 20%. Material: PBMCs, obtained 15 days after the yellow fever booster vaccination. These receptors came from a man younger than 35 who received the YFV17D yellow fever vaccine.

This clonotype was observed at least ten times. The V call is TRBV19, the J call TRBJ2-2, with no clear D. The CDR3 is made up of 14 amino acids. Trimming removed 6 bases from V and 2 bases from J, with 10 bases in between. The germline CDR1 and CDR2 sequences are LNHDA and SQIVND (reference sequence). CDR3 nucleotide sequence: TGTGCCAGTAGAAACCGGGCCAACACCGGGGAGCTGTTTTTT. Amino acids: CASRNRANTGELFF.

This clonotype has ten or more counts. This sequence joins TRBV7-9 and TRBJ2-1; D gene ambiguous. The ends were cut back, 5 bases at V and 0 bases at J, with 14 bases in the middle. Germline-derived CDR1 and CDR2 are SEHNR and FQNEAQ (reference sequence). The CDR3 runs 16 residues. CDR3 in amino acids: CASSLLDGNSYNEQFF. The CDR3 nucleotides read TGTGCCAGCAGCCTATTGGACGGAAACTCCTACAATGAGCAGTTCTTC.

This clonotype was counted at least ten times. The rearrangement uses TRBV15 and TRBJ2-5, with D perhaps given as TRBD1 or TRBD2 (6 bases each). Trimming pared 4 bases from V and 0 bases from J, leaving 9 bases between. The germline V gene has CDR1 LNHNV and CDR2 YYDKDF (reference sequence). The CDR3 is 14 amino acids. This chain's CDR3 is CATSIGGNQETQYF. CDR3 sequence (DNA): TGTGCCACCAGCATAGGGGGGAACCAAGAGACCCAGTACTTC.

This clonotype was counted ten times or more. The chain uses TRBV29-1 and TRBJ2-5; D perhaps matches TRBD1 (6 bases). V was clipped by 2 bases and J by 1 base, with 11 bases between them. Looked up from germline, CDR1 is SQVTM and CDR2 is ANQGSEA. This CDR3 is 14 amino acids long. This CDR3 reads CSVEPSDSQETQYF. The CDR3, as DNA: TGCAGCGTTGAACCGTCGGACAGCCAAGAGACCCAGTACTTC.

This clonotype appeared many times. The V and J genes are TRBV5-4 and TRBJ2-5; 10 nucleotides line up with TRBD1. J gave up 5 bases and V 4 bases, and 5 bases lay outside the gene matches. CDR1 and CDR2 from the germline V gene are SGHNT and YYREEE (reference sequence). The CDR3 is 14 residues long. The CDR3 sequence is CASSAGQGSETQYF. For the CDR3, the DNA is TGTGCCAGCAGCGCGGGACAGGGGTCGGAGACCCAGTACTTC.

This clonotype was found many times. The chain employs TRBV6-6 and TRBJ2-1, with a possible D match to TRBD1 (5 bases). Germline V gene sequence: CDR1 MNHNY, CDR2 SVGAGI (reference sequence). Trimming pared 4 bases from V and 4 bases from J, leaving 11 bases between. The length of the CDR3 is 14 residues. CDR3 sequence: CASSSRQMYNEQFF. Here the CDR3 DNA reads TGTGCCAGCAGTTCTAGACAGATGTACAATGAGCAGTTCTTC.

This clonotype has a handful of counts. J is TRBJ2-6 and V is TRBV4-2; D unclear. The germline V gene encodes CDR1 LGHNA and CDR2 YNFKEQ. V lost 4 bases and J 2 bases, leaving 9 bases between the germline ends. The CDR3 runs 15 residues. In DNA, the CDR3 is TGTGCCAGCAGCCCAGGATATACTGGGGCCAACGTCCTGACTTTC. Translating gives CASSPGYTGANVLTF.

This clonotype occurred many times. The CDR3 DNA reads as TGTGCCAGCCTACCCGGGACAGGAGCTGGCTACACCTTC. Encoded protein: CASLPGTGAGYTF. This chain uses TRBV10-3 with TRBJ1-2; 8 bases line up with TRBD1. V was clipped by 10 bases and J by 7 bases; unmatched bases: 11. Germline assignment: CDR1 ENHRY and CDR2 SYGVKD. The CDR3 contains 13 residues.

This clonotype came up many times. CDR3 DNA: TGTGCCAGCAGAGGACAGTGGCTGAGCACTGAAGCTTTCTTT. This translates into CASRGQWLSTEAFF. The chain is built from TRBV12-3 or TRBV12-4 and TRBJ1-1, with a tentative D call TRBD1 (6 bases). This CDR3 has 14 amino acids. V lost 6 bases to trimming and J lost 4 bases, with 15 bases between them.

This clonotype was seen at least ten times. The chain joins TRBV7-2 to TRBJ2-7; 7 bases are a match to TRBD2. The CDR3 is made up of 13 amino acids. V lost 2 bases and J lost 4; bases outside the gene matches: 2. Germline V CDR1 and CDR2: SGHTA, FQGNSA. CDR3 in DNA: TGTGCCAGCAGCTTACAGCGGGGTTACGAGCAGTACTTC. Protein sequence: CASSLQRGYEQYF.

The table lists this clonotype with many counts. The chain recombines TRBV4-3 with TRBJ1-5; no firm D call. V was clipped by 0 bases and J by 5 bases, with 5 bases between them. The germline CDR1 and CDR2 sequences are LGHNA and YSLEER. This CDR3 is built from 13 residues. This CDR3 reads CASSQDYYQPQHF. CDR3 sequence (DNA): TGCGCCAGCAGCCAAGATTACTATCAGCCCCAGCATTTT.

The chain has TRBV7-9 and TRBJ2-7; TRBD1 might be the D (6 bases). Germline V gives CDR1 SEHNR, CDR2 FQNEAQ (reference sequence). V shed 5 bases and J shed 5 bases, with 22 bases lying between them. CDR3 size: 16 residues. The DNA of the CDR3 is TGTGCCAGCAGCCACCCTCCGGGACACCAAGGGGACGAGCAGTACGTC. It codes for CASSHPPGHQGDEQYV.

This clonotype was seen a few times. This sequence joins TRBV6-5 and TRBJ1-2; D gene uncertain. The CDR3 length is 13 residues. Germline loops: CDR1 MNHEY, CDR2 SVGAGI. The V end lost 8 bases, the J end lost 8 bases, and 18 bases lay between the germline ends. In nucleotides, the CDR3 is TGTGCCAGCCGAGGGATGAGTTCTCGAGGCTACACCTTC. This sequence encodes CASRGMSSRGYTF.

In this sample, this clonotype turned up a few times. The gene calls are TRBV19 and TRBJ1-1; 7 positions agree with TRBD1. J was trimmed by 1 base and V by 7 bases; bases with no gene match: 9. The CDR3 runs to 15 residues. Germline CDR1 is LNHDA and CDR2 is SQIVND (reference sequence). CDR3 sequence reads: CASNSRDRGNTEAFF. As DNA, the CDR3 is TGTGCCAGTAACTCGCGGGACAGAGGGAACACTGAAGCTTTCTTT.

This clonotype has more than one count but fewer than ten. This rearrangement joins TRBV6-2 or TRBV6-3 to TRBJ1-5; no definite D call. Germline-derived CDR1 and CDR2 are MNHEY and SVGEGT. Trimming removed 0 bases at V and 4 bases at J, with 7 bases between. The CDR3 runs to 14 residues. CDR3: CASSYSAGNQPQHF. The CDR3 region has the DNA TGTGCCAGCAGTTACTCGGCCGGGAATCAGCCCCAGCATTTT.

This clonotype was seen ten or more times. The chain has TRBV7-9 and TRBJ2-1; D gene ambiguous. The CDR3 is 12 amino acids. V lost 5 bases and J 3 bases, leaving 5 bases between the germline ends. Germline V gene lookup returns CDR1 SEHNR and CDR2 FQNEAQ (reference sequence). Written as DNA, the CDR3 is TGTGCCAGCAGCGGTCTCTACAATGAGCAGTTCTTC. Its protein product is CASSGLYNEQFF.

This clonotype was observed at least ten times. The chain employs TRBV6-5 and TRBJ1-1; no firm D call. V shed 5 bases and J shed 4 bases, with 5 bases lying between them. Looked up from germline, CDR1 is MNHEY and CDR2 is SVGAGI. The CDR3 runs to 11 residues. CDR3 sequence reads: CASSGGTEAFF. The CDR3 DNA reads as TGTGCCAGCAGTGGAGGCACTGAAGCTTTCTTT.

Many counts were recorded for this clonotype. This chain joins TRBV9 and TRBJ1-1; the D gene is possibly TRBD1 (5 bases). The CDR3 runs to 15 residues. V lost 4 bases to trimming and J lost 0 bases, with 13 bases between them. The V gene's germline CDR1 is SGDLS and CDR2 YYNGEE. CDR3 amino acids: CASSFWGDMNTEAFF. As DNA, the CDR3 is TGTGCCAGCAGCTTCTGGGGCGACATGAACACTGAAGCTTTCTTT.

The chain recombines TRBV12-3 or TRBV12-4 with TRBJ1-2; the D gene is possibly TRBD1 (6 bases). The ends were cut back, 8 bases at V and 4 bases at J, with 17 bases in the middle. The CDR3 has 14 amino acids. Here the CDR3 reads CASLKGGGGYGYTF. CDR3 in DNA: TGTGCCAGCCTTAAAGGTGGAGGGGGCTATGGCTACACCTTC.

This clonotype was detected a few times. The chain is built from TRBV7-8 and TRBJ2-1; TRBD1 aligns across 7 bases. Germline trimming cut 5 bases from V and 7 bases from J; bases unmatched to any gene: 8. The CDR3 runs 14 residues. Looked up from germline, CDR1 is SGHVS and CDR2 is FQNEAQ. The CDR3 sequence: CASSPSQGWNEQFF. The CDR3 nucleotides are TGTGCCAGCAGCCCTTCACAGGGGTGGAATGAGCAGTTCTTC.

The table lists this clonotype with many counts. The V and J genes are TRBV7-6 and TRBJ2-1, with TRBD2 identical over 8 bases. Unmatched junction bases numbered 5, after V lost 10 bases and J lost 0 bases. Germline CDR1 and CDR2: SGHVS and FNYEAQ. The CDR3 has 14 residues. Here the CDR3 reads CATRGGSSYNEQFF. Written as DNA, the CDR3 is TGTGCCACCCGGGGGGGTAGCTCCTACAATGAGCAGTTCTTC. The variable domain in full, completed from reference TRBV7-6 and TRBJ2-1, reads GAGVSQSPRYKVTKRGQDVALRCDPISGHVSLYWYRQALGQGPEFLTYFNYEAQQDKSGLPNDRFSAERPEGSISTLTIQRTEQRDSAMYRCATRGGSSYNEQFFGPGTRLTVL.

Only a few counts were recorded for this clonotype. The chain links TRBV21-1 to TRBJ2-3; the table assigns TRBD2, which was not confirmed against the DNA. TRBV21-1 is designated a pseudogene. The CDR3 has 16 amino acids. The CDR3 protein is CASSKARLASTDTQYF. DNA for the CDR3: TGTGCCAGCAGCAAAGCGAGACTAGCAAGCACAGATACGCAGTATTTT.

This clonotype has only a few counts. This chain connects TRBV7-9 to TRBJ2-7; 8 nucleotides line up with TRBD2. Per germline, CDR1 SEHNR and CDR2 FQNEAQ (reference sequence). The CDR3 extends over 14 amino acids. V shed 3 bases and J 2 bases; nucleotides not matched to a gene: 3. CDR3 in DNA: TGTGCCAGCAGCTTCGGGGGGGTTGCCTACGAGCAGTACGTC. Residues: CASSFGGVAYEQYV.